Following are 7 T cell receptor beta chains from one sample sequenced in a study of vaccination effects on CD4 cells after COVID-19. Viral peptide pools were used in the ViraFEST assay to expand antigen-specific CD4+ T cells, and sequencing came afterward. Culture lasted approximately 10 days before CD4+ T cell isolation. Participants each got two BNT162b2 or mRNA-1273 vaccine doses. Only in-frame clones appear in the TCRdb table, and some are missing; sequencing was by immunoSEQ multiplex PCR. This table holds 25,000 to 30,000 clones, roughly 74% found once. What these receptors recognize is not known. Source: CD4+ T cells from PBMCs cultured with HCoV-OC43 spike peptides, taken after COVID-19 vaccination. Subset: HCoV-OC43 spike overlapping peptide pool stimulation. The receptors derive from a human donor who received a COVID-19 vaccine.

The rearrangement uses TRBV5-1 and TRBJ2-5, with D unclear. This CDR3 spans 15 amino acids. CDR1 and CDR2 (germline): SGHRS, YFSETQ. V dropped 5 bases and J dropped 1 base, with 15 bases sitting between them. The CDR3 region is CASSRWAAPQETQYF. The CDR3 DNA reads as TGCGCCAGCAGTCGATGGGCCGCCCCCCAAGAGACCCAGTACTTC. Supplemented by reference TRBV5-1 and TRBJ2-5, the full variable domain reads KAGVTQTPRYLIKTRGQQVTLSCSPISGHRSVSWYQQTPGQGLQFLFEYFSETQRNKGNFPGRFSGRQFSNSRSEMNVSTLELGDSALYLCASSRWAAPQETQYFGPGTRLLVL.

The CDR3: CASSYGAGTQYF. CDR3 bases: TGTGCCAGCAGTTACGGAGCAGGAACCCAGTACTTC. This chain uses TRBV6-6 with TRBJ2-5; no reliable D call. The ends were cut back, 2 bases at V and 8 bases at J, with 9 bases in the middle. The CDR3 totals 12 residues. In germline, CDR1 is MNHNY, CDR2 SVGAGI (reference sequence).

The chain recombines TRBV5-1 with TRBJ2-7, with D unresolved. CDR1 SGHRS and CDR2 YFSETQ come from the germline V gene. This CDR3 contains 15 residues. V lost 1 base, J lost 4 bases, and 15 bases lay in between. The CDR3: CASSLTGTGGYEQYF. The CDR3 DNA reads TGCGCCAGCAGCTTGACGGGTACGGGTGGGTACGAGCAGTACTTC.

J is TRBJ2-7 and V is TRBV29-1, with no clear D. This CDR3 has 15 residues. Germline lookup yields CDR1 SQVTM and CDR2 ANQGSEA. Trimming took 1 base from V and 7 from J, leaving 20 bases between them. CDR3 sequence: CSVEGIQYPYVEQYF. CDR3 in DNA: TGCAGCGTTGAAGGAATACAGTACCCATACGTGGAGCAGTACTTC.

V and J are TRBV3-1 (or the pseudogene TRBV3-2) and TRBJ2-5; 10 bases are shared with TRBD1. This CDR3 spans 17 amino acids. Germline CDR1 LGHDT, CDR2 YNNKEL (reference sequence). V trimming: 1 base; J trimming: 5 bases; junction bases outside the gene matches: 10. The CDR3 DNA sequence: TGTGCCAGCAGCCAAGCTTTCTCGGGACAGGGGTACGAGACCCAGTACTTC. Its protein product is CASSQAFSGQGYETQYF.

The chain is built from TRBV3-1 (or the pseudogene TRBV3-2) and TRBJ1-2, with TRBD1 as a possible D gene (5 bases). The CDR3 covers 14 residues. From germline, CDR1 is LGHDT and CDR2 YNNKEL (reference sequence). Trimming took off 4 bases at V and 5 bases at J, with 14 bases between the two ends. CDR3: CASSPPGGEYGYTF. The CDR3 DNA sequence: TGTGCCAGCAGCCCCCCGGGGGGGGAGTATGGCTACACCTTC.

V usage is TRBV11-2 and J usage is TRBJ2-7; the match to TRBD1 covers 9 bases. CDR3 length equals 14 residues. Per germline, CDR1 SGHAT and CDR2 FQNNGV. The V segment lost 6 bases and the J segment 1 base; nucleotides outside the gene matches: 4. The CDR3 DNA follows: TGTGCCAGCAGTCCGGGACAGGGTTCCTACGAGCAGTACTTC. Protein: CASSPGQGSYEQYF.